Sequencing of this T cell receptor (beta chain) was carried out in a study of follicular helper T cells after annual influenza vaccination. Described time point: 2015-2016 season, 7 days after influenza vaccination. Sequencing of TCRB used Survey level resolution. Profiling relied on immunoSEQ multiplex PCR, and the TCRdb table lists in-frame clones only, not all of them. The table records roughly 5,700 clones, about four fifths of them present only once. About this clone itself: Its specificity is not known.

Trimming cost V 7 bases and J 5 bases, with 18 bases left between them. The CDR3 loop spans 14 amino acids. The germline gives CDR1 MNHEY, CDR2 SVGAGI. Overall study results and limits: Day 7 ICOS+CD38+ clones were most often found later in ICOS-CD38- cTfh cells.

Sequencing was performed on CXCR5+ CD38- circulating T follicular helper cells from blood, taken 7 days after influenza vaccination. Noted subset: circulating Tfh, non-naive CD4+CXCR5+PD-1+ (ICOS+CD38+ or ICOS-CD38-). This clonotype was obtained from an adult who received the influenza vaccine. This chain links TRBV6-5 with TRBJ2-7, with D uncertain. CDR3 residues: CASTTLGLRDEQYF. The CDR3 bases are TGTGCCAGCACTACCCTAGGTTTAAGGGACGAGCAGTACTTC.